The rows below give T cell receptor beta chains drawn from one sample of a study of blood T cell repertoires in COVID-19. Sequencing used immunoSEQ multiplex PCR; TCRdb keeps in-frame clones, though not all of them. The sample shows 250,000 or so clones, 70% to 90% of them seen only once. The sample taken for sequencing was peripheral blood. The source of these receptors is a man of 80 years or more with acute or convalescent COVID-19. CDR3s include the opening cysteine and the closing phenylalanine or tryptophan. The order of the fields is clone size, J gene, V gene, D gene, CDR3 DNA, CDR3 protein. A D gene is named only where the DNA matches it firmly. A clone size is listed for some rows: how often the clone was seen (once, few, many), or a class if it is expanded.

clone_size: NA
j_call: TRBJ1-6
v_call: TRBV5-1
d_call: NA
cdr3_nt: TGCGCCCGCAGCTTGGGGGGGGGTGGTAATTCACCCCTCCACTTT
cdr3_aa: CARSLGGGGNSPLHF

clone_size: NA
j_call: TRBJ2-2
v_call: TRBV27
d_call: NA
cdr3_nt: TGTGCCAGCAGCCAGAACACCGGGGAGCTGTTTTTT
cdr3_aa: CASSQNTGELFF

clone_size: NA
j_call: TRBJ1-1
v_call: TRBV6-1
d_call: NA
cdr3_nt: TGTGCCAGCAGTGAATTGGGTAGAGGTCTGAGAGCTTTCTTT
cdr3_aa: CASSELGRGLRAFF

clone_size: NA
j_call: TRBJ1-1
v_call: TRBV2
d_call: TRBD1
cdr3_nt: TGTGCCAGCGTGGGGACAGGGGGCACTGAAGCTTTCTTT
cdr3_aa: CASVGTGGTEAFF

clone_size: NA
j_call: TRBJ1-4
v_call: TRBV5-1
d_call: TRBD1
cdr3_nt: TGCGCCAGCAGTCAAGAAAACGACAGGGCAACTAATGAAAAACTGTTTTTT
cdr3_aa: CASSQENDRATNEKLFF

clone_size: NA
j_call: TRBJ1-6
v_call: TRBV11-1
d_call: NA
cdr3_nt: TGTGCCAGCAGCTTCGATGGGGGCAGAGGGTCACCCCTCCACTTT
cdr3_aa: CASSFDGGRGSPLHF

clone_size: NA
j_call: TRBJ1-1
v_call: TRBV6-5
d_call: NA
cdr3_nt: TGTGCCAGCAGTTACTCTCCAGATAAGAACACTGAAGCTTTCTTT
cdr3_aa: CASSYSPDKNTEAFF

clone_size: NA
j_call: TRBJ2-1
v_call: TRBV7-9
d_call: TRBD2
cdr3_nt: TGTGCCAGCAGCTCCGGGGGGACCTACAATGAGCAGTTCTTC
cdr3_aa: CASSSGGTYNEQFF

clone_size: NA
j_call: TRBJ1-5
v_call: TRBV29-1
d_call: TRBD1
cdr3_nt: TGCAGCGTTGCCGCGGGACAGGGTACTCAGCCCCAGCATTTT
cdr3_aa: CSVAAGQGTQPQHF

clone_size: NA
j_call: TRBJ2-1
v_call: TRBV3-1/TRBV3-2
d_call: TRBD1
cdr3_nt: TGTGCCAGCAGCCAAGATAGGCAGGGGGTTAGGAATGAGCAGTTCTTC
cdr3_aa: CASSQDRQGVRNEQFF

clone_size: NA
j_call: TRBJ2-1
v_call: TRBV4-3
d_call: TRBD2
cdr3_nt: TGCGCCAGCAGCCAAGATTTGGCTAGCGGGAGACGTAATGAGCAGTTCTTC
cdr3_aa: CASSQDLASGRRNEQFF

clone_size: NA
j_call: TRBJ2-2
v_call: TRBV5-1
d_call: NA
cdr3_nt: TGCGCCAGCAGCTTTCAGGGGCGTAGCGGGGAGCTGTTTTTT
cdr3_aa: CASSFQGRSGELFF

clone_size: NA
j_call: TRBJ1-5
v_call: TRBV2
d_call: TRBD1
cdr3_nt: TGTGCCAGCAATCCAGGGGGGATATTTCAGCCCCAGCATTTT
cdr3_aa: CASNPGGIFQPQHF

clone_size: NA
j_call: TRBJ1-1
v_call: TRBV7-2
d_call: NA
cdr3_nt: TGTGCCAGCCGCTTATCCCCGGCAGGGAACACTGAAGCTTTCTTT
cdr3_aa: CASRLSPAGNTEAFF

clone_size: NA
j_call: TRBJ1-2
v_call: TRBV6-2/TRBV6-3
d_call: TRBD1
cdr3_nt: TGTGCCAGCAGTTACCTGACAGGGAACTATGGCTACACCTTC
cdr3_aa: CASSYLTGNYGYTF

clone_size: once
j_call: TRBJ2-6
v_call: TRBV7-3
d_call: TRBD1
cdr3_nt: TGTGCCAGCAGCTTATTGGCCGACAGGGGTTCTGGGGCCAACGTCCTGACTTTC
cdr3_aa: CASSLLADRGSGANVLTF

clone_size: NA
j_call: TRBJ2-2
v_call: TRBV19
d_call: TRBD1
cdr3_nt: TGTGCCAGTAGTATAAACAGGGGGGACCTCGGTGGGGAGCTGTTTTTT
cdr3_aa: CASSINRGDLGGELFF

clone_size: NA
j_call: TRBJ1-5
v_call: TRBV19
d_call: TRBD1
cdr3_nt: TGTGCCAGTAGGTATGAGGGGGCCGCTCAGCCCCAGCATTTT
cdr3_aa: CASRYEGAAQPQHF

clone_size: NA
j_call: TRBJ2-7
v_call: TRBV6-1
d_call: NA
cdr3_nt: TGTGCCAGCAGTGAAGGGTCCCGGGGACAGTACTTC
cdr3_aa: CASSEGSRGQYF

clone_size: NA
j_call: TRBJ2-5
v_call: TRBV3-1/TRBV3-2
d_call: TRBD1
cdr3_nt: TGTGCCAGCAGCCAATTTACAGGGGGAATAGAGACCCAGTACTTC
cdr3_aa: CASSQFTGGIETQYF

clone_size: NA
j_call: TRBJ1-4
v_call: TRBV28
d_call: NA
cdr3_nt: TGTGCCAGCAAGGCAGGGAATGAAAAACTGTTTTTT
cdr3_aa: CASKAGNEKLFF

clone_size: NA
j_call: TRBJ2-5
v_call: TRBV7-3
d_call: TRBD2
cdr3_nt: TGTGCCAGCAGCTTATATGCGGGAGCGAGGGAGACCCAGTACTTC
cdr3_aa: CASSLYAGARETQYF

clone_size: NA
j_call: TRBJ2-1
v_call: TRBV4-1
d_call: TRBD1
cdr3_nt: TGCGCCAGCAGCCAAGAAGACAGGGGCGACAATGAGCAGTTCTTC
cdr3_aa: CASSQEDRGDNEQFF

clone_size: NA
j_call: TRBJ2-1
v_call: TRBV7-2
d_call: TRBD2
cdr3_nt: TGTGCCAGCAGCTTAGCGCGAAGGACTAGTAGGTACAATGAGCAGTTCTTC
cdr3_aa: CASSLARRTSRYNEQFF

clone_size: NA
j_call: TRBJ2-1
v_call: TRBV13
d_call: TRBD1
cdr3_nt: TGTGCCAGCAGCCCCCGACAGGGGGCAAGGACTCTCTCCTACAATGAGCAGTTCTTC
cdr3_aa: CASSPRQGARTLSYNEQFF

clone_size: NA
j_call: TRBJ2-1
v_call: TRBV6-5
d_call: TRBD2
cdr3_nt: TGTGCCAGCAGTCTACTAGCGGTGGGGAATGAGCAGTTCTTC
cdr3_aa: CASSLLAVGNEQFF

clone_size: NA
j_call: TRBJ2-7
v_call: TRBV5-1
d_call: TRBD1
cdr3_nt: TGCGCCAGCAGCCCCTGGGACAGGGCTAGCTCCTACGAGCAGTACTTC
cdr3_aa: CASSPWDRASSYEQYF

clone_size: NA
j_call: TRBJ2-5
v_call: TRBV4-1
d_call: NA
cdr3_nt: TGCGCCAGCAGCCAAGCGCGAGGGCAGCCTGGAGAGACCCAGTACTTC
cdr3_aa: CASSQARGQPGETQYF

clone_size: once
j_call: TRBJ1-3
v_call: TRBV28
d_call: NA
cdr3_nt: TGTGCCAGCAGTTTAACAGGGCATGGAAACACCATATATTTT
cdr3_aa: CASSLTGHGNTIYF

clone_size: NA
j_call: TRBJ2-3
v_call: TRBV11-2
d_call: NA
cdr3_nt: TGTGCCAGCAGCCTGACAGGAGTCAATACGCAGTATTTT
cdr3_aa: CASSLTGVNTQYF

clone_size: NA
j_call: TRBJ2-5
v_call: TRBV6-2/TRBV6-3
d_call: TRBD1
cdr3_nt: TGTGCCAGCAGTTACTCCTTAACAGGGGGCGTCGGTGTGGAGACCCAGTACTTC
cdr3_aa: CASSYSLTGGVGVETQYF

clone_size: NA
j_call: TRBJ1-2
v_call: TRBV6-5
d_call: TRBD1
cdr3_nt: TGTGCCAGCAGTTGGGGACAGGGCGACTATGGCTACACCTTC
cdr3_aa: CASSWGQGDYGYTF

clone_size: NA
j_call: TRBJ1-2
v_call: TRBV5-1
d_call: TRBD1
cdr3_nt: TGCGCCAGCAGCTTTTCCGGGACAGGGGCGGATGGCTACACCTTC
cdr3_aa: CASSFSGTGADGYTF

clone_size: NA
j_call: TRBJ1-1
v_call: TRBV5-1
d_call: NA
cdr3_nt: TGCGCCAGCAGCTTAAGGGGCAACATGAACACTGAAGCTTTCTTT
cdr3_aa: CASSLRGNMNTEAFF

clone_size: NA
j_call: TRBJ2-1
v_call: TRBV6-6
d_call: TRBD2
cdr3_nt: TGTGCCAGCAGTTACCCCGGGACTAGCGGGAGAGTTGAGCAGTTCTTC
cdr3_aa: CASSYPGTSGRVEQFF

clone_size: NA
j_call: TRBJ1-4
v_call: TRBV2
d_call: NA
cdr3_nt: TGTGCCAGCAGCGTACAGGGTTCCCATGAAAAACTGTTTTTT
cdr3_aa: CASSVQGSHEKLFF

clone_size: NA
j_call: TRBJ2-7
v_call: TRBV7-9
d_call: TRBD2
cdr3_nt: TGTGCCAGCAGCCCGCGGGAGGGGGTCTCCTACGAGCAGTACTTC
cdr3_aa: CASSPREGVSYEQYF

clone_size: NA
j_call: TRBJ2-7
v_call: TRBV4-3
d_call: NA
cdr3_nt: TGCGCCAGCAGCCAAGTGCGACTTCGGGAGCAGTACTTC
cdr3_aa: CASSQVRLREQYF

clone_size: NA
j_call: TRBJ1-3
v_call: TRBV3-1/TRBV3-2
d_call: TRBD1
cdr3_nt: TGTGCCAGCAGCCTCCAGGGGGGCAGCGCTGGAAACACCATATATTTT
cdr3_aa: CASSLQGGSAGNTIYF

clone_size: once
j_call: TRBJ1-5
v_call: TRBV19
d_call: NA
cdr3_nt: TGTGCCAGTAGTGTAGGAGTTAATCAGCCCCAGCATTTT
cdr3_aa: CASSVGVNQPQHF

clone_size: NA
j_call: TRBJ1-3
v_call: TRBV10-2
d_call: NA
cdr3_nt: TGCGCCAGCAGGGCGACAGACTCACCTGGAAACACCATATATTTT
cdr3_aa: CASRATDSPGNTIYF

clone_size: NA
j_call: TRBJ2-3
v_call: TRBV10-3
d_call: NA
cdr3_nt: TGTGCCATCAGTGAAAATCGAGGGCTTAGCACAGATACGCAGTATTTT
cdr3_aa: CAISENRGLSTDTQYF